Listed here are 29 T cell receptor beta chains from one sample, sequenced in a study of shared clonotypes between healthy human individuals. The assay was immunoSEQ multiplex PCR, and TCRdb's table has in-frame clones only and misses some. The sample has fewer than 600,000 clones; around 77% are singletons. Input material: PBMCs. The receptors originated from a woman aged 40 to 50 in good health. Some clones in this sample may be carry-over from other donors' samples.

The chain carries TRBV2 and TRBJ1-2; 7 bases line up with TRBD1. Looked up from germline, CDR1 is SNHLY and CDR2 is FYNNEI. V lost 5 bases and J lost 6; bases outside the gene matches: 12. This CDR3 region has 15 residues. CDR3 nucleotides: TGTGCCAGCAGTCCCGTTGGGACCGACAGGGATGGCTACACCTTC. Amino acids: CASSPVGTDRDGYTF.

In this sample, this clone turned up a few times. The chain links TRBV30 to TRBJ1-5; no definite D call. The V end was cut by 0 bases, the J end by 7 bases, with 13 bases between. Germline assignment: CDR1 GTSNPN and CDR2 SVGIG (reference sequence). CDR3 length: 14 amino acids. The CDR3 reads CAWSVGHKDQPQHF. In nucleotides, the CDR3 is TGTGCCTGGAGTGTTGGTCATAAAGACCAGCCCCAGCATTTT.

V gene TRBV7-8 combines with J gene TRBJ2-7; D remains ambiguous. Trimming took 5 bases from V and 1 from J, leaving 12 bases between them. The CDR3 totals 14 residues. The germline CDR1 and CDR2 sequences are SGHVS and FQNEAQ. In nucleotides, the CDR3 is TGTGCCAGCAGCCCCGTCCTTGGGTCCTACGAGCAGTACTTC. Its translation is CASSPVLGSYEQYF.

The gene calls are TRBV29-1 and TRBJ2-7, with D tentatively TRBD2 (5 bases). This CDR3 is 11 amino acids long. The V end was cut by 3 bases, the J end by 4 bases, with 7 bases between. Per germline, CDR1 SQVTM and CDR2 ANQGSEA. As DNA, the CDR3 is TGCAGCGTTGAGGAGGCATACGAGCAGTACTTC. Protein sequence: CSVEEAYEQYF.

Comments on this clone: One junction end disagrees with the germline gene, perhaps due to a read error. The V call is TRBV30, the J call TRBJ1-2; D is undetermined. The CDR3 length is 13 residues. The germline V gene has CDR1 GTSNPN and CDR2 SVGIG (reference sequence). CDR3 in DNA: TGTGCCCGGAGCCGGGCCTTTAACTATGGCTACACCTTC. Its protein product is CARSRAFNYGYTF.

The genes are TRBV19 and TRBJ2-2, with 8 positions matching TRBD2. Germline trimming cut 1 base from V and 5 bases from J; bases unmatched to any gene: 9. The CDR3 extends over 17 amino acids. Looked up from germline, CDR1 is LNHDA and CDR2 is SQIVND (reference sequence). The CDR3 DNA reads TGTGCCAGTAGTATAGTCCTAAGCGGGAGATGGACCGGGGAGCTGTTTTTT. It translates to CASSIVLSGRWTGELFF. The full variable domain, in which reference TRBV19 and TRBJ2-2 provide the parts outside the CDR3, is DGGITQSPKYLFRKEGQNVTLSCEQNLNHDAMYWYRQDPGQGLRLIYYSQIVNDFQKGDIAEGYSVSREKKESFPLTVTSAQKNPTAFYLCASSIVLSGRWTGELFFGEGSRLTVL.

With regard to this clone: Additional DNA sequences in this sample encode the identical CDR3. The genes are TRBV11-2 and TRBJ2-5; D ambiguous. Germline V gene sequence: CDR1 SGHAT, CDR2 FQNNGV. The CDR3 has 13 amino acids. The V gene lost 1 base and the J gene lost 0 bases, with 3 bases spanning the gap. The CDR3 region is CASSLGHQETQYF. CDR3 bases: TGTGCCAGCAGCTTAGGGCACCAAGAGACCCAGTACTTC. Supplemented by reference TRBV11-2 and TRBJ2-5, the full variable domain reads EAGVAQSPRYKIIEKRQSVAFWCNPISGHATLYWYQQILGQGPKLLIQFQNNGVVDDSQLPKDRFSAERLKGVDSTLKIQPAKLEDSAVYLCASSLGHQETQYFGPGTRLLVL.

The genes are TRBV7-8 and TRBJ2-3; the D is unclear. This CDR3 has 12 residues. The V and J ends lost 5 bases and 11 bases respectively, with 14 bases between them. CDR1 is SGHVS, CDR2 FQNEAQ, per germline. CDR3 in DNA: TGTGCCAGCAGCGATGCTGGGTATGGGCAGTATTTT. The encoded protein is CASSDAGYGQYF.

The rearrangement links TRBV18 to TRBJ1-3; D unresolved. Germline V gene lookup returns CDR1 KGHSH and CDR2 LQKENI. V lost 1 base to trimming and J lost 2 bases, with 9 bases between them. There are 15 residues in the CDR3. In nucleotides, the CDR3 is TGTGCCAGCTCACCACAGTGGCAAACTGGAAACACCATATATTTT. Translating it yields CASSPQWQTGNTIYF.

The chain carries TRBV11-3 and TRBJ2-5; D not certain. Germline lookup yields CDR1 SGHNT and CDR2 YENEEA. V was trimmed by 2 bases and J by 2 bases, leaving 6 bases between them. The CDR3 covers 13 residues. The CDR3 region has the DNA TGTGCCAGCAGCTTATGGCATCAAGAGACCCAGTACTTC. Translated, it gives CASSLWHQETQYF.

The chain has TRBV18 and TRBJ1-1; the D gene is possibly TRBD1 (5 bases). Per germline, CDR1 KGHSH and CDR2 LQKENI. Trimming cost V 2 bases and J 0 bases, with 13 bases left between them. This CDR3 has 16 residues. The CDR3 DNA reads TGTGCCAGCTCACCAAGACAGAGATCGGTGAACACTGAAGCTTTCTTT. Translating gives CASSPRQRSVNTEAFF. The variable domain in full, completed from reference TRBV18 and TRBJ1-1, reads NAGVMQNPRHLVRRRGQEARLRCSPMKGHSHVYWYRQLPEEGLKFMVYLQKENIIDESGMPKERFSAEFPKEGPSILRIQQVVRGDSAAYFCASSPRQRSVNTEAFFGQGTRLTVV.

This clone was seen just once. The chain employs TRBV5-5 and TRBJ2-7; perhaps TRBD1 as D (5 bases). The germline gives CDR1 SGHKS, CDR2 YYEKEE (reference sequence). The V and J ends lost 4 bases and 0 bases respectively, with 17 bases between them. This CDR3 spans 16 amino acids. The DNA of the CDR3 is TGTGCCAGCAGCAGGTCCCGCGACAGCTACTCCTACGAGCAGTACTTC. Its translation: CASSRSRDSYSYEQYF.

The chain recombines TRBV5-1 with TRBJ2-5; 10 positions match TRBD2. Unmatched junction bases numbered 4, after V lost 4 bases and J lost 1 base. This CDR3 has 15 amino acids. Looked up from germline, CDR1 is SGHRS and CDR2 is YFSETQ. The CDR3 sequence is CASSISGGTQETQYF. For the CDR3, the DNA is TGCGCCAGCAGCATTAGCGGGGGGACCCAAGAGACCCAGTACTTC.

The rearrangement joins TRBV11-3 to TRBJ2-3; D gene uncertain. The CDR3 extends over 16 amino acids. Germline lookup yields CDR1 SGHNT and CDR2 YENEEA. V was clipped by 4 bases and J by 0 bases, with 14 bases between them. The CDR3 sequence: CASSSASPGSTDTQYF. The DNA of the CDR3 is TGTGCCAGCAGCTCCGCGTCGCCCGGCAGCACAGATACGCAGTATTTT. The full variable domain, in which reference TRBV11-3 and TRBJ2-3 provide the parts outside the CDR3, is EAGVVQSPRYKIIEKKQPVAFWCNPISGHNTLYWYLQNLGQGPELLIRYENEEAVDDSQLPKDRFSAERLKGVDSTLKIQPAELGDSAVYLCASSSASPGSTDTQYFGPGTRLTVL.

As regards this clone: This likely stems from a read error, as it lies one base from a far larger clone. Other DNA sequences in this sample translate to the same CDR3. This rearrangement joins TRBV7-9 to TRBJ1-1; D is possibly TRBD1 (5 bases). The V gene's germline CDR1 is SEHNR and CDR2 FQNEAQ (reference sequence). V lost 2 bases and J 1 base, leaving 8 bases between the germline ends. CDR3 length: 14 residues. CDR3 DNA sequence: TGTGCCAGCAGCTTATCCGGGGGGAACACTGAAGCTTTCTTT. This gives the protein CASSLSGGNTEAFF.

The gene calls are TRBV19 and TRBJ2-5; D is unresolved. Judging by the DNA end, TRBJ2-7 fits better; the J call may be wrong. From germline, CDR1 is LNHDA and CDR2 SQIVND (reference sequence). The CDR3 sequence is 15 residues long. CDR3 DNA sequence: TGTGCCAGTAGTATAGATTCTTCAGCTCGCTACGAGCAGTACTTC. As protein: CASSIDSSARYEQYF.

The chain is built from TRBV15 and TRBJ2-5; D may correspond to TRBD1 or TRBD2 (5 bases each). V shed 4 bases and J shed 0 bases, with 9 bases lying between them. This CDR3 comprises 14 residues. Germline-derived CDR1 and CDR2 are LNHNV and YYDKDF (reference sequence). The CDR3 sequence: CATSKGRYQETQYF. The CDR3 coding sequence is TGTGCCACCAGCAAGGGACGGTACCAAGAGACCCAGTACTTC.

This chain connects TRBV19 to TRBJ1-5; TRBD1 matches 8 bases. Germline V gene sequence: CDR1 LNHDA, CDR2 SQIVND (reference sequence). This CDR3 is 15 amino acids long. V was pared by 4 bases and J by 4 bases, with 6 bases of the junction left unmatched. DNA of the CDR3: TGTGCCAGTAGTAACAGGGGGTATACAAATCAGCCCCAGCATTTT. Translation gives CASSNRGYTNQPQHF.

CDR3 DNA sequence: TGTGCCAGCAGCTTAGAAGTAGCGGGTACGAACACCGGGGAGCTGTTTTTT. Translated: CASSLEVAGTNTGELFF. The chain employs TRBV7-2 and TRBJ2-2; 7 bases are a match to TRBD2. The V gene's germline CDR1 is SGHTA and CDR2 FQGNSA. V shed 1 base, J shed 0 bases, and the junction held 5 bases outside the gene matches. The CDR3 extends over 17 amino acids.

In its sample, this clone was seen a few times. The chain's CDR3 is CASGQPQHF. The CDR3 bases are TGTGCCAGCGGTCAGCCCCAGCATTTT. The genes are TRBV19 and TRBJ1-5; D gene ambiguous. CDR3 length: 9 amino acids. CDR1 and CDR2 (germline): LNHDA, SQIVND (reference sequence). The ends were cut back, 9 bases at V and 6 bases at J, with 3 bases in the middle.

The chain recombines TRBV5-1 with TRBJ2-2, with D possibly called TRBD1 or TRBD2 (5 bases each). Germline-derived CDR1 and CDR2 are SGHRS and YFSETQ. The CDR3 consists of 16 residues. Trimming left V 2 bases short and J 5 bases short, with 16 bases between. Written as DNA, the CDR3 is TGCGCCAGCAGCTTCCGGGACCCCATCGTAACCGGGGAGCTGTTTTTT. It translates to CASSFRDPIVTGELFF.

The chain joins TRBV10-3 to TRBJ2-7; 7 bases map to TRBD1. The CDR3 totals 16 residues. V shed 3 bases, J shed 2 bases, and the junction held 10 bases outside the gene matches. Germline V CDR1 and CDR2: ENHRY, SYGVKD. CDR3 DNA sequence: TGTGCCATCAGTGATTTCCCAAAGACAGGGACCTACGAGCAGTACTTC. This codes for CAISDFPKTGTYEQYF.

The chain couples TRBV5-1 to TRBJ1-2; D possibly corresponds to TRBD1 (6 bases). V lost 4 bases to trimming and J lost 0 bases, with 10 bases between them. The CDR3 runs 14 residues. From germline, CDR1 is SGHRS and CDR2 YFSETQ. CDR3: CASSKGGTNYGYTF. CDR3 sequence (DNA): TGCGCCAGCAGCAAAGGGGGTACTAACTATGGCTACACCTTC.

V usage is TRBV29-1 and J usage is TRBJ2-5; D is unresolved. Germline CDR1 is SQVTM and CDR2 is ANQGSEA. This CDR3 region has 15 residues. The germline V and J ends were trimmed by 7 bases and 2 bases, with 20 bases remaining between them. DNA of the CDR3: TGCAGCGCTGATCAAGGGTCCGCCTTGCAAGAGACCCAGTACTTC. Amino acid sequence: CSADQGSALQETQYF.

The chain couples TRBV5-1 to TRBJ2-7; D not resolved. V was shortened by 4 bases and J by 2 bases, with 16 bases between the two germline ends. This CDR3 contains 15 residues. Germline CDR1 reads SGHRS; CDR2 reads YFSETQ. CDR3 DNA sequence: TGCGCCAGCAGCCCACCTATCGGCCCAACCTACGAGCAGTACTTC. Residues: CASSPPIGPTYEQYF.

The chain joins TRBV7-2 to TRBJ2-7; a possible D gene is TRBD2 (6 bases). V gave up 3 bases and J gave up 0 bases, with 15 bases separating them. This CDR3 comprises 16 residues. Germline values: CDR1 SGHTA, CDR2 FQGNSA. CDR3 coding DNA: TGTGCCAGCAGCTTTCCGATGGGCGGGACCTCCTACGAGCAGTACTTC. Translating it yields CASSFPMGGTSYEQYF.

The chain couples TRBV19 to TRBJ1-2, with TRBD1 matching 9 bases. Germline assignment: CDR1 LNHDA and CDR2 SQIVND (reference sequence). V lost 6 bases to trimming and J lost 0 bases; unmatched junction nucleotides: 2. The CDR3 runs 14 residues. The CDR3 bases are TGTGCCAGTAGGAGGACAGGGGCTAACTATGGCTACACCTTC. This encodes CASRRTGANYGYTF.

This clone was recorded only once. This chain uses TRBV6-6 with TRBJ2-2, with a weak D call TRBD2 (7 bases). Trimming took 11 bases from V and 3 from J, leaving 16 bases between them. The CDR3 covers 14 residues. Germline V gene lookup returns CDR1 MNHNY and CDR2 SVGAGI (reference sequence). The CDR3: CAGGGGMDTGELFF. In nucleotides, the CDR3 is TGTGCCGGCGGGGGCGGGATGGACACCGGGGAGCTGTTTTTT.

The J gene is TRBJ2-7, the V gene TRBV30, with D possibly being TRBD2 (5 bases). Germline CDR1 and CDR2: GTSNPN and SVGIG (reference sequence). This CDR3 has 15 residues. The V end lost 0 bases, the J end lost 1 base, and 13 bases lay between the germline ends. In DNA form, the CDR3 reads TGTGCCTGGAGTGTACTAGGGCAGCCGTCCTACGAGCAGTACTTC. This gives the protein CAWSVLGQPSYEQYF.